This is a list of T cell receptor beta chains from one sample in a study of shared clonotypes between healthy human individuals. Here immunoSEQ multiplex PCR was the method, and the copy in TCRdb shows in-frame clones only, minus some. The table includes some 530,000 clones, around four fifths detected once. The sequenced sample consisted of PBMCs. The receptors shown here come from a woman in her thirties or forties in good health. Some clones in this sample may be carry-over from other donors' samples. Both conserved end residues are part of each CDR3. The D gene is left open where the match is weak. Clone size is not always given. Where it is, it says once, few, many or a class for expanded clones.

TRBJ2-7 TRBV7-8 NA NA CASSLESGTFYEQYF TGTGCCAGCAGCTTAGAATCTGGGACTTTCTACGAGCAGTACTTC
TRBJ1-3 TRBV4-3 NA TRBD1 CASSQDYRGGNTIYF TGCGCCAGCAGCCAAGACTACAGGGGTGGAAACACCATATATTTT
TRBJ1-5 TRBV30 NA NA CAWSVPVGHLRQPQHF TGTGCCTGGAGTGTACCAGTAGGACATCTCCGACAGCCCCAGCATTTT
TRBJ2-7 TRBV18 once TRBD1 CASSRGTGTYEQYF TGTGCCAGCTCACGAGGGACAGGAACCTACGAGCAGTACTTC
TRBJ2-7 TRBV11-2 few TRBD2 CASSLEAGAWGEQYF TGTGCCAGCAGCTTAGAAGCGGGAGCGTGGGGCGAGCAGTACTTC
TRBJ1-2 TRBV2 NA NA CASSVGENYGYTF TGTGCCAGCAGTGTGGGAGAAAACTATGGCTACACCTTC
TRBJ2-1 TRBV11-2 once NA CASSLGRGSYNEQFF TGTGCCAGCAGCTTAGGGCGCGGCTCCTACAATGAGCAGTTCTTC
TRBJ2-5 TRBV19 NA TRBD2 CASRGGRSPETQYF TGTGCCAGTAGGGGCGGGAGGAGTCCGGAGACCCAGTACTTC
TRBJ2-1 TRBV10-1 NA TRBD1 CASSGRGQLNNEQFF TGCGCCAGCAGTGGACGGGGACAGCTAAACAATGAGCAGTTCTTC
TRBJ2-5 TRBV7-8 NA TRBD1 CASSFTGAGETQYF TGTGCCAGCAGCTTCACAGGGGCAGGGGAGACCCAGTACTTC
TRBJ1-1 TRBV5-1 NA NA CASSLDRIEAFF TGCGCCAGCAGCTTGGACAGGATTGAAGCTTTCTTT
TRBJ2-6 TRBV4-3 NA TRBD2 CASSLGLAGSGANVLTF TGCGCCAGCAGCCTAGGACTAGCGGGGTCTGGGGCCAACGTCCTGACTTTC
TRBJ2-1 TRBV30 NA TRBD2 CAWSVAAGGPGEQFF TGTGCCTGGAGTGTAGCAGCGGGAGGGCCGGGTGAGCAGTTCTTC
TRBJ1-4 TRBV28 NA NA CASRADEKLFF TGTGCCAGCAGGGCCGATGAAAAACTGTTTTTT
TRBJ2-7 TRBV20-1 NA NA CSASSQYEQYF TGCAGTGCTAGCTCACAGTACGAGCAGTACTTC
TRBJ2-2 TRBV7-7 NA TRBD2 CASSNLAGNTGELFF TGTGCCAGCAGCAATCTAGCGGGAAACACCGGGGAGCTGTTTTTT
TRBJ2-5 TRBV7-2 NA NA CASSLNAVGETQYF TGTGCCAGCAGCTTAAACGCGGTGGGAGAGACCCAGTACTTC
TRBJ2-7 TRBV7-8 NA NA CASSLGGDVYEQYF TGTGCCAGCAGCTTGGGCGGGGATGTATACGAGCAGTACTTC